Detailed here is one TCR beta chain. Sequenced by immunoSEQ multiplex PCR; TCRdb stores in-frame clones only, minus some. The table includes around 290,000 clones, 80% to 95% detected once. Participants, about 18 to 90 years old, spanned fewer than 30 US areas. This record belongs to a study of blood T cell repertoires in COVID-19. The overall study: The cDNA or gDNA used as material had been derived from T cells, B-cell-depleted T cells, or PBMCs.

This CDR3 region has 15 residues. Germline trimming cut 4 bases from V and 0 bases from J; bases unmatched to any gene: 2. Germline V gene lookup returns CDR1 KGHSH and CDR2 LQKENI. This receptor was taken from a woman aged 25 to 39 who had recovered from COVID-19. This chain uses TRBV18 with TRBJ1-1, with TRBD1 identical over 10 bases. Material for sequencing was PBMCs or T cells enriched from blood (not recorded which). CDR3 sequence: CASSRGTGVNTEAFF. The CDR3 region has the DNA TGTGCCAGCTCACGAGGGACAGGGGTGAACACTGAAGCTTTCTTT.